These T cell receptor beta chains were read from a single sample in a study of blood T cell repertoires in COVID-19. Measured with immunoSEQ multiplex PCR; TCRdb has only the in-frame clones, and not every one. The sample shows 330,000 or so clones, over 80% of them seen only once. Material: PBMCs or T cells enriched from blood (not recorded which). These receptors were obtained from a young man who had recovered from COVID-19. The CDR3 runs from the conserved cysteine through the conserved F or W.

TRBV18 | CASSPFERSDNEQFF
TRBV29-1 | CSVTFQGKVTDTQYF
TRBV15 | CATSRDPDSFGGYTF
TRBV11-2 | CASSLDGSFGLYEQYF
TRBV27 | CASSLSGTYYGYTF
TRBV18 | CASSRTGGVYEQYF
TRBV9 | CASSVDTSTGGLHGDQYF
TRBV18 | CASSPPSGGGDTQYF
TRBV24-1 | CATSDLRGNTIYF
TRBV7-8 | CASSFGQGKETQYF
TRBV18 | CASSLSAGSNTEAFF
TRBV10-1 | CASSETGQGQETQYF
TRBV4-2 | CASSQPGTELNEQFF
TRBV27 | CASSLSGGPGELFF
TRBV7-8 | CASSLLNSPLHF
TRBV28 | CASSSIPAADTQYF
TRBV28 | CAISGTDQPQHF
TRBV15 | CATSTEVKTGGSGYTF
TRBV25-1 | CASSERRWTGELFF
TRBV28 | CASSLGDSNEKLFF